Listed here are 16 T cell receptor beta chains from one sample, sequenced in a study of CD8 T cells in ankylosing spondylitis. Whole-study results and caveats: Within ankylosing spondylitis blood, a TCR beta motif made up of eight or nine highly homologous variants appeared to be characteristic.

TCRdb fed the 5' RACE reads into MiXCR, producing one record per CDR3 protein. The table shows around 480,000 distinct CDR3 sequences, with under 20% occurring only once. These receptors have no identified antigens. Sequencing was done on a sample of blood, either unsorted or a sorted T cell fraction (not recorded which). The origin of the receptors is a male donor with ankylosing spondylitis.

V usage is TRBV12-3 or TRBV12-4 and J usage is TRBJ1-3; tentatively, D is TRBD1 (5 bases). V was trimmed by 1 base and J by 2 bases, leaving 6 bases between them. This CDR3 is 14 amino acids long. The CDR3 DNA is TGTGCCAGCAGTTTAGGACAGACTGGAAACACCATATATTTT. Its protein product is CASSLGQTGNTIYF.

V and J are TRBV18 and TRBJ2-3, with TRBD2 as a possible D gene (7 bases). This CDR3 comprises 16 residues. Trimming shortened V by 0 bases and J by 1 base, and 11 bases separated the two germline ends. Germline V lookup: CDR1 KGHSH, CDR2 LQKENI. The CDR3 is CASSPPMRGRTDTQYF. CDR3 nucleotides: TGTGCCAGCTCACCACCGATGCGGGGGCGCACAGATACGCAGTATTTT. Using reference TRBV18 and TRBJ2-3 for the parts outside the CDR3, the full variable domain is NAGVMQNPRHLVRRRGQEARLRCSPMKGHSHVYWYRQLPEEGLKFMVYLQKENIIDESGMPKERFSAEFPKEGPSILRIQQVVRGDSAAYFCASSPPMRGRTDTQYFGPGTRLTVL.

V is TRBV19 and J is TRBJ2-1; 12 bases agree with TRBD2. Germline V gives CDR1 LNHDA, CDR2 SQIVND (reference sequence). This CDR3 has 14 amino acids. The ends lost 4 bases at V and 9 bases at J; junction bases unmatched: 4. CDR3 nucleotide sequence: TGTGCCAGTAGTACTAGCGGGGGGGCCACTGAGCAGTTCTTC. The encoded protein is CASSTSGGATEQFF.

A few counts support this clonotype. The rearrangement joins TRBV12-5 to TRBJ2-7, with D possibly being TRBD1 or TRBD2 (5 bases each). The CDR3 extends over 13 amino acids. Germline loops: CDR1 LGHNT, CDR2 FRNRAP. V was trimmed by 0 bases and J by 8 bases, leaving 11 bases between them. CDR3 residues: CASGLVNPGQQYF. The DNA for the CDR3 is TGTGCTAGTGGTTTGGTCAATCCGGGACAGCAGTACTTC.

This clonotype was recorded a few times. The V gene is TRBV29-1, the J gene TRBJ1-3; D unresolved. Germline lookup yields CDR1 SQVTM and CDR2 ANQGSEA. V was pared by 7 bases and J by 0 bases, with 7 bases between. CDR3 length: 12 residues. Written as DNA, the CDR3 is TGCAGCGGGGAGGACTCTGGAAACACCATATATTTT. This encodes CSGEDSGNTIYF.

This sequence joins TRBV29-1 and TRBJ1-1; TRBD1 matches at 7 bases. V was pared by 7 bases and J by 5 bases, with 13 bases of the junction left unmatched. Germline-derived CDR1 and CDR2 are SQVTM and ANQGSEA. The CDR3 contains 14 residues. The CDR3 spells CSAYSDREGTEAFF. In DNA, the CDR3 is TGCAGCGCCTATTCCGACAGGGAGGGGACTGAAGCTTTCTTT.

This clonotype turned up a few times. The rearrangement joins TRBV28 to TRBJ2-4, with D unclear. The CDR3 extends over 14 amino acids. V was cut by 5 bases and J by 0 bases, with 8 bases left in between. Germline V gene data show CDR1 as MDHEN and CDR2 as SYDVKM. The CDR3 DNA reads TGTGCCAGCAGTACTGACGGAGCCAAAAACATTCAGTACTTC. Translated, it gives CASSTDGAKNIQYF.

V gene TRBV13 combines with J gene TRBJ2-2; D is perhaps TRBD1 or TRBD2 (5 bases each). The length of the CDR3 is 15 residues. Germline loops: CDR1 PRHDT, CDR2 FYEKMQ (reference sequence). Trimming took off 5 bases at V and 1 base at J, with 11 bases between the two ends. As DNA, the CDR3 is TGTGCCAGCAGCCAAGGGACGTTGAACACCGGGGAGCTGTTTTTT. Amino acids: CASSQGTLNTGELFF.

The table lists this clonotype with a few counts. V gene TRBV27 combines with J gene TRBJ1-5; tentative D call: TRBD1 (6 bases). V was cut by 2 bases and J by 4 bases, with 12 bases left in between. The CDR3 covers 15 residues. Germline CDR1 MNHEY, CDR2 SMNVEV (reference sequence). CDR3 sequence: CASSLRRGLNQPQHF. DNA for the CDR3: TGTGCCAGCAGTTTAAGACGGGGGCTAAATCAGCCCCAGCATTTT.

This clonotype has only a few counts. CDR3 region: CASSQIVLADASYEQYF. The CDR3 bases are TGTGCCAGCTCCCAGATCGTACTAGCGGACGCCTCCTACGAGCAGTACTTC. The V gene is TRBV18, the J gene TRBJ2-7, with 8 bases that match TRBD2. The CDR3 loop spans 17 amino acids. From germline, CDR1 is KGHSH and CDR2 LQKENI. V lost 6 bases, J lost 0 bases, and 13 bases stayed unmatched.

This clonotype was counted many times. Written as DNA, the CDR3 is TGTGCCAGCAGCCCGGGACTAGCGGGAAACAATGAGCAGTTCTTC. This sequence encodes CASSPGLAGNNEQFF. The chain is built from TRBV18 and TRBJ2-1, with 13 bases fitting TRBD2. The V segment lost 8 bases and the J segment 5 bases; nucleotides outside the gene matches: 6. The CDR3 has 15 amino acids. Germline V gene sequence: CDR1 KGHSH, CDR2 LQKENI.

This clonotype was seen at least ten times. J is TRBJ2-7 and V is TRBV27; unclear D gene. CDR3 length: 8 residues. Germline V gene data show CDR1 as MNHEY and CDR2 as SMNVEV (reference sequence). CDR3 DNA sequence: TGTGCACCGTACGAGCAGTACTTC. Translating it yields CAPYEQYF.

In its sample, this clonotype was seen a few times. The CDR3 is CASSFSSGIRRRYEQYF. The CDR3 DNA is TGTGCCAGCAGTTTTTCTAGCGGGATACGGAGAAGATACGAGCAGTACTTC. V is TRBV12-3 or TRBV12-4 and J is TRBJ2-7, with 9 bases fitting TRBD2. The CDR3 extends over 17 amino acids. The ends lost 3 bases at V and 4 bases at J; junction bases unmatched: 13.

This clonotype was observed a few times. The chain links TRBV20-1 to TRBJ1-2; the match to TRBD1 covers 7 bases. Trimming removed 7 bases from V and 8 bases from J; junction bases left unmatched: 19. Per the germline V gene, CDR1 is DFQATT and CDR2 is SNEGSKA (reference sequence). CDR3 length: 15 amino acids. For the CDR3, the DNA is TGCAGTGGCTCAGGGGGGTCAGAGTCTTCGGGAGGCTACACCTTC. Protein product: CSGSGGSESSGGYTF.

This clonotype was detected only a few times. The rearrangement joins TRBV10-3 to TRBJ2-1, with a weak D call TRBD2 (6 bases). The CDR3 has 12 amino acids. From germline, CDR1 is ENHRY and CDR2 SYGVKD. V lost 8 bases and J 6 bases, leaving 11 bases between the germline ends. CDR3 in DNA: TGTGCCATCGGGGGGAGCCCCAATGAGCAGTTCTTC. Its translation is CAIGGSPNEQFF.

This clonotype was counted a few times. The chain has TRBV6-1 and TRBJ2-3; D unresolved. Trimming took 2 bases from V and 6 from J, leaving 18 bases between them. This CDR3 is 16 amino acids long. Germline V gene lookup returns CDR1 MNHNS and CDR2 SASEGT. The CDR3 sequence is CASSEFGALVRDTQYF. The CDR3 bases are TGTGCCAGCAGTGAATTCGGAGCGTTGGTCCGTGATACGCAGTATTTT.